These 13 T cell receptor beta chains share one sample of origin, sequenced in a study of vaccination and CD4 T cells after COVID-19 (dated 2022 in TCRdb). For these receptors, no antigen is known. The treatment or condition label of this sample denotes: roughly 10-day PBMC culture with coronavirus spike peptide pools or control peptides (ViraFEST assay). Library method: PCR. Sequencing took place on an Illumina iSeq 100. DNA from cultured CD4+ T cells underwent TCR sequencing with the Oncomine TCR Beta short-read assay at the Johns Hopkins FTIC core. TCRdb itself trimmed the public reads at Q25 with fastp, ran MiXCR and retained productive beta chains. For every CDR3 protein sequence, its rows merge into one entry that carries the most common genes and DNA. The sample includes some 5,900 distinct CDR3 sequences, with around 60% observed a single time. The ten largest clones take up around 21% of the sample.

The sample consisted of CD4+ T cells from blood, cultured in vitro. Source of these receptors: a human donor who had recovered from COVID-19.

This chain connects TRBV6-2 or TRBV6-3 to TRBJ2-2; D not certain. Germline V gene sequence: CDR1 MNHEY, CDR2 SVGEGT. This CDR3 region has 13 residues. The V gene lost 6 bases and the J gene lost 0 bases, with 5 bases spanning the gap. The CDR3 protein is CASRISNTGELFF. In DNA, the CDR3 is TGTGCCAGCAGGATTTCGAACACCGGGGAGCTGTTTTTT.

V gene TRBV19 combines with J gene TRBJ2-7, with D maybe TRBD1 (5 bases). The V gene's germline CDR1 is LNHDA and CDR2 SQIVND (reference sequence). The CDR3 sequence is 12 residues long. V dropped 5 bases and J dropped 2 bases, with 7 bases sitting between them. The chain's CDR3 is CASSPGPYEQYF. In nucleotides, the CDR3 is TGTGCCAGTAGTCCAGGGCCCTACGAGCAGTACTTC.

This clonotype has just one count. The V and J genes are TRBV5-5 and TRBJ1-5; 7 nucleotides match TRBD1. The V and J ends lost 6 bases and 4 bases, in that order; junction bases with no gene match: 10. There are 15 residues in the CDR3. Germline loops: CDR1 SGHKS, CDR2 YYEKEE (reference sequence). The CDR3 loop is CASTSVTGSNQPQHF. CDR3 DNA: TGTGCCAGCACCTCCGTGACAGGGAGTAATCAGCCCCAGCATTTT.

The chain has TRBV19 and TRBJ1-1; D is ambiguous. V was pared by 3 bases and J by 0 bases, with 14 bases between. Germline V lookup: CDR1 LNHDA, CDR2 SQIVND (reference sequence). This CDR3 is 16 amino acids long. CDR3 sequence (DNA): TGTGCCAGTAGTATTTTAGGTCGGACTATGAACACTGAAGCTTTCTTT. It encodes CASSILGRTMNTEAFF.

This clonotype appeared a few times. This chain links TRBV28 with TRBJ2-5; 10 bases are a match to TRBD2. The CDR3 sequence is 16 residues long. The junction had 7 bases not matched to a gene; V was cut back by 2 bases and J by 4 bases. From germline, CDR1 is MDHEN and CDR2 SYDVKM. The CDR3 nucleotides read TGTGCCAGCAGTTTAGGGCTAGCGGGAGTAGTAGAGACCCAGTACTTC. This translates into CASSLGLAGVVETQYF.

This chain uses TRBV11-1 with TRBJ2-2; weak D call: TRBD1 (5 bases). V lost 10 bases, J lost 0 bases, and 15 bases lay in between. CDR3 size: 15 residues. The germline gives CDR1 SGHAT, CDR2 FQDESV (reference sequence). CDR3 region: CATQRGDSNTGELFF. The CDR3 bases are TGTGCCACCCAAAGGGGTGATTCGAACACCGGGGAGCTGTTTTTT.

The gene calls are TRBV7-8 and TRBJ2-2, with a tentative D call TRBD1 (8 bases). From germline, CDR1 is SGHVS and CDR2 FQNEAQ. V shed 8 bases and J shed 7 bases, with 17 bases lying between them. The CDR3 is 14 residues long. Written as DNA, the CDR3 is TGTGCCAGCGAACAGGGGGAGGGGTTCGGGGAGCTGTTTTTT. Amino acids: CASEQGEGFGELFF.

CDR3 protein: CSAPLQGTQNTEAFF. In DNA form, the CDR3 reads TGCAGTGCACCGTTGCAGGGGACCCAAAACACTGAAGCTTTCTTT. The rearrangement uses TRBV20-1 and TRBJ1-1, with D possibly TRBD1 on 6 matching bases. Germline V lookup: CDR1 DFQATT, CDR2 SNEGSKA (reference sequence). The CDR3 covers 15 residues. The V gene lost 6 bases and the J gene lost 2 bases, with 19 bases spanning the gap.

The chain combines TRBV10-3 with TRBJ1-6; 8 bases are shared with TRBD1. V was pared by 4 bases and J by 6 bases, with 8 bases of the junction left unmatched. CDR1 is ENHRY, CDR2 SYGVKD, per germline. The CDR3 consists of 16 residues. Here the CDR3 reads CAISVTRTGINSPLHF. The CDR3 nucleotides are TGTGCCATCAGTGTCACCCGGACAGGGATTAATTCACCCCTCCACTTT.

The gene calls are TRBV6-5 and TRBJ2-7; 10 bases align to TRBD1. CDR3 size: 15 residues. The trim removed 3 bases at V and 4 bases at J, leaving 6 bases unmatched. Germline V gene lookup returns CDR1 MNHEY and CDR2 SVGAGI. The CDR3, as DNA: TGTGCCAGCAGTTATGCCCGGGACAGGGGTTACGAGCAGTACTTC. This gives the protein CASSYARDRGYEQYF.

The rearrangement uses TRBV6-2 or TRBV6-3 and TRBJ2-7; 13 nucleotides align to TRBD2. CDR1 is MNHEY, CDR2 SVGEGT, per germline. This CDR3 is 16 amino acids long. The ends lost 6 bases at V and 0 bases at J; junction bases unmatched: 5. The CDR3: CASRTSGGSNSYEQYF. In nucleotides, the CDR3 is TGTGCCAGCAGGACTAGCGGGGGGTCGAACTCCTACGAGCAGTACTTC.

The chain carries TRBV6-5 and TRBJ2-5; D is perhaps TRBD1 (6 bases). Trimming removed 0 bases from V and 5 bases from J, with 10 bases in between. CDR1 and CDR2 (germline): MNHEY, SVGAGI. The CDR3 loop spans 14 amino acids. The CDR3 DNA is TGTGCCAGCAGTTACTCATACAGGGTGGAGACCCAGTACTTC. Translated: CASSYSYRVETQYF.

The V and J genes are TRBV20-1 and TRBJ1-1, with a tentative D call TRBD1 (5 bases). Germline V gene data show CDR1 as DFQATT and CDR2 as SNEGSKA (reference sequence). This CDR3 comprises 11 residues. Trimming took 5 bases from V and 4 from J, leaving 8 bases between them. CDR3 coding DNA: TGCAGTGCTCGGGGGGGCACTGAAGCTTTCTTT. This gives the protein CSARGGTEAFF.